This TCR beta chain was found in a study of blood T cell repertoires in COVID-19. Across the whole study: Sites in the United States, Italy and Spain provided acute and convalescent COVID-19 samples.

Assay: immunoSEQ multiplex PCR; the TCRdb copy retains only in-frame clones and omits some. The table includes 100,000 to 150,000 clones, 92% detected once. The CDR3 consists of 14 residues. Deletions cut 3 bases from V and 0 bases from J, with 10 bases between. Germline CDR1 is GTSNPN and CDR2 is SVGIG (reference sequence). This chain links TRBV30 with TRBJ2-3, with TRBD1 as a possible D gene (5 bases). The source material was peripheral blood. The sequence derives from a man aged 50 or older with COVID-19, enrolled during active disease. CDR3 nucleotides: TGTGCCTGGAGCTTGGGGCAGAGCACAGATACGCAGTATTTT. Amino acid sequence: CAWSLGQSTDTQYF. The complete variable domain, with remaining parts taken from reference TRBV30 and TRBJ2-3, reads SQTIHQWPATLVQPVGSPLSLECTVEGTSNPNLYWYRQAAGRGLQLLFYSVGIGQISSEVPQNLSASRPQDRQFILSSKKLLLSDSGFYLCAWSLGQSTDTQYFGPGTRLTVL.